The 28 T cell receptor beta chains below all came from one sample that was sequenced in a study of cytotoxic CD8 clonotypes in ibrutinib-treated CLL. The repertoire was sequenced with immunoSEQ multiplex PCR; TCRdb's copy has only in-frame clones and lacks some. The sample lists about 140,000 clones, more than 70% occurring once. The specimen comprised PBMCs, sampled after 36 months of ibrutinib treatment. Source of these receptors: a human donor with chronic lymphocytic leukemia.

The chain links TRBV4-1 to TRBJ2-5; 8 bases match TRBD2. CDR3 size: 18 residues. With 3 bases clipped from V and 2 bases from J, the junction kept 14 bases outside the gene matches. Per the germline V gene, CDR1 is MGHRA and CDR2 is YSYEKL. The CDR3 spells CASSHPYRARGEQETQYF. DNA for the CDR3: TGCGCCAGCAGCCATCCCTACCGGGCGCGGGGGGAGCAAGAGACCCAGTACTTC.

V usage is TRBV6-6 and J usage is TRBJ2-1; D gene unclear. The CDR3 is 16 amino acids. CDR1 is MNHNY, CDR2 SVGAGI, per germline (reference sequence). The germline V and J ends were trimmed by 4 bases and 6 bases, with 19 bases remaining between them. The CDR3 sequence is CASSSLHLQSFNEQFF. Here the CDR3 DNA reads TGTGCCAGCAGTTCCCTACATCTTCAATCTTTCAATGAGCAGTTCTTC.

This chain uses TRBV5-4 with TRBJ2-3, with D maybe TRBD2 (7 bases). CDR1 is SGHNT, CDR2 YYREEE, per germline (reference sequence). The length of the CDR3 is 16 residues. Deletions cut 1 base from V and 1 base from J, with 13 bases between. The CDR3 sequence is CASSLFRGAGTDTQYF. CDR3 DNA sequence: TGTGCCAGCAGCTTGTTTCGGGGGGCTGGCACAGATACGCAGTATTTT.

This sequence joins TRBV9 and TRBJ1-3, with a possible D match to TRBD1 (5 bases). Deletions cut 3 bases from V and 0 bases from J, with 10 bases between. Germline CDR1 reads SGDLS; CDR2 reads YYNGEE. There are 15 residues in the CDR3. The CDR3 loop reads CASSDRQISGNTIYF. In DNA form, the CDR3 reads TGTGCCAGCAGCGATAGACAGATCTCTGGAAACACCATATATTTT.

CDR3 bases: TGCGCCAGCAGGCCGGGACCCAATCAGCCCCAGCATTTT. Residues: CASRPGPNQPQHF. The rearrangement joins TRBV5-1 to TRBJ1-5, with D possibly matching TRBD1 (5 bases). V shed 5 bases and J shed 3 bases, with 9 bases lying between them. Germline V CDR1 and CDR2: SGHRS, YFSETQ. The CDR3 has 13 amino acids. Using reference TRBV5-1 and TRBJ1-5 for the parts outside the CDR3, the full variable domain is KAGVTQTPRYLIKTRGQQVTLSCSPISGHRSVSWYQQTPGQGLQFLFEYFSETQRNKGNFPGRFSGRQFSNSRSEMNVSTLELGDSALYLCASRPGPNQPQHFGDGTRLSIL.

V gene TRBV7-9 combines with J gene TRBJ1-1; 7 positions match TRBD1. The CDR3 is 12 residues long. V gave up 5 bases and J gave up 8 bases; unmatched junction bases: 5. Germline CDR1 SEHNR, CDR2 FQNEAQ (reference sequence). The CDR3 sequence: CASSQGGFEAFF. The CDR3, as DNA: TGTGCCAGCAGCCAGGGGGGATTCGAAGCTTTCTTT.

This chain uses TRBV4-1 with TRBJ1-5; unclear D gene. The CDR3 extends over 15 amino acids. Germline V lookup: CDR1 MGHRA, CDR2 YSYEKL. Trimming took off 0 bases at V and 11 bases at J, with 17 bases between the two ends. CDR3 nucleotides: TGCGCCAGCAGCCAAGATGATCCATACATGAGGGCCCAGCATTTT. Protein sequence: CASSQDDPYMRAQHF.

The CDR3 DNA reads as TGTGCCAGCAGCCAAGGAAACTATGGCTACACCTTC. Its translation is CASSQGNYGYTF. The chain uses TRBV14 and TRBJ1-2; D is unresolved. The CDR3 is made up of 12 amino acids. Germline-derived CDR1 and CDR2 are SGHDN and FVKESK. Between the trimmed V and J ends, which lost 1 base and 2 bases, there was a span of 2 bases.

The chain has TRBV27 and TRBJ2-3, with D unresolved. Trimming took 2 bases from V and 0 from J, leaving 15 bases between them. This CDR3 contains 17 residues. Per germline, CDR1 MNHEY and CDR2 SMNVEV (reference sequence). This CDR3 is CASSLAQVITSTDTQYF. The CDR3 DNA follows: TGTGCCAGCAGTTTAGCTCAGGTGATTACTAGCACAGATACGCAGTATTTT.

V is TRBV7-3 and J is TRBJ2-2, with D possibly TRBD2 on 6 matching bases. The CDR3 totals 15 residues. V lost 10 bases and J 2 bases, leaving 17 bases between the germline ends. From germline, CDR1 is SGHTA and CDR2 FQGTGA. The CDR3 region is CATRSGRGNTGELFF. DNA of the CDR3: TGTGCCACCCGATCCGGGAGAGGAAACACCGGGGAGCTGTTTTTT.

The J gene is TRBJ1-6, the V gene TRBV27; D gene unclear. CDR1 and CDR2 from the germline V gene are MNHEY and SMNVEV (reference sequence). V gave up 6 bases and J gave up 3 bases, with 6 bases separating them. The CDR3 extends over 13 amino acids. CDR3 amino acids: CASRGHYNSPLHF. The CDR3 DNA reads TGTGCCAGCAGAGGTCACTATAATTCACCCCTCCACTTT.

This sequence joins TRBV9 and TRBJ2-1; TRBD2 might be the D (5 bases). Trimming cost V 4 bases and J 7 bases, with 15 bases left between them. Looked up from germline, CDR1 is SGDLS and CDR2 is YYNGEE. The CDR3 is 14 residues long. The CDR3: CASSPFPGTNEQFF. CDR3 DNA sequence: TGTGCCAGCAGCCCCTTTCCGGGAACAAATGAGCAGTTCTTC.

This sequence joins TRBV5-1 and TRBJ1-2; D uncertain. This CDR3 contains 15 residues. Trimming cost V 1 base and J 6 bases, with 16 bases left between them. CDR1 is SGHRS and CDR2 is YFSETQ in the germline V gene. The CDR3 sequence: CASSLFIWENDGYTF. DNA for the CDR3: TGCGCCAGCAGCTTGTTTATTTGGGAGAATGATGGCTACACCTTC.

This clone appeared once. CDR3 in amino acids: CASSARGPSEAFF. DNA of the CDR3: TGTGCCAGCAGTGCCCGGGGACCATCTGAAGCTTTCTTT. The J gene is TRBJ1-1, the V gene TRBV2; tentatively, D is TRBD1 (5 bases). The CDR3 runs 13 residues. V lost 4 bases and J lost 6, with 12 bases in between. Germline loops: CDR1 SNHLY, CDR2 FYNNEI. The whole variable domain, remainder taken from reference TRBV2 and TRBJ1-1, is EPEVTQTPSHQVTQMGQEVILRCVPISNHLYFYWYRQILGQKVEFLVSFYNNEISEKSEIFDDQFSVERPDGSNFTLKIRSTKLEDSAMYFCASSARGPSEAFFGQGTRLTVV.

CDR3 nucleotides: TGTGCCAGCAGCGAACGTACAGGGATTGAAAAACTGTTTTTT. Translating it yields CASSERTGIEKLFF. The chain combines TRBV5-4 with TRBJ1-4; D is perhaps TRBD1 (6 bases). The length of the CDR3 is 14 residues. In germline, CDR1 is SGHNT, CDR2 YYREEE (reference sequence). V lost 4 bases and J 7 bases, leaving 14 bases between the germline ends.

The chain has TRBV18 and TRBJ1-3; D perhaps matches TRBD1 (6 bases). CDR3 size: 16 residues. The germline V gene has CDR1 KGHSH and CDR2 LQKENI. Deletions cut 2 bases from V and 0 bases from J, with 11 bases between. The CDR3, as DNA: TGTGCCAGCTCACCAAACAGGGTCTCCTCTGGAAACACCATATATTTT. It specifies CASSPNRVSSGNTIYF.

This clone was seen just once. The CDR3 here is CAWSLAPDTQYF. CDR3 coding DNA: TGTGCCTGGAGCTTAGCCCCAGATACGCAGTATTTT. The chain has TRBV30 and TRBJ2-3; no definite D call. This CDR3 region has 12 residues. V lost 3 bases, J lost 4 bases, and 8 bases lay in between. Per the germline V gene, CDR1 is GTSNPN and CDR2 is SVGIG (reference sequence).

The J gene is TRBJ1-4, the V gene TRBV30; D not certain. The V gene lost 8 bases and the J gene lost 7 bases, with 17 bases spanning the gap. Per the germline V gene, CDR1 is GTSNPN and CDR2 is SVGIG (reference sequence). CDR3 length: 13 residues. CDR3 sequence reads: CAAHILVGEKLFF. In DNA form, the CDR3 reads TGTGCCGCCCACATCTTGGTGGGTGAAAAACTGTTTTTT.

The chain couples TRBV29-1 to TRBJ2-4; 10 bases agree with TRBD2. In germline, CDR1 is SQVTM, CDR2 ANQGSEA. The CDR3 covers 12 residues. The V and J ends lost 7 bases and 5 bases, in that order; junction bases with no gene match: 2. The CDR3 sequence: CSGGLAENIQYF. In nucleotides, the CDR3 is TGCAGCGGAGGACTAGCGGAAAACATTCAGTACTTC.

The chain is built from TRBV30 and TRBJ1-5; TRBD1 agrees at 11 bases. The CDR3 sequence is 17 residues long. The V segment lost 2 bases and the J segment 1 base; nucleotides outside the gene matches: 7. Germline V gene data show CDR1 as GTSNPN and CDR2 as SVGIG (reference sequence). The DNA of the CDR3 is TGTGCCTGGAGTTCATGGGACAGGGGGGTGAGCAATCAGCCCCAGCATTTT. Its translation: CAWSSWDRGVSNQPQHF.

This clone was seen a few times. The chain joins TRBV4-2 to TRBJ2-1, with 7 nucleotides matching TRBD2. Germline V gene data show CDR1 as LGHNA and CDR2 as YNFKEQ. This CDR3 comprises 12 residues. V gave up 2 bases and J gave up 12 bases; unmatched junction bases: 4. The CDR3 protein is CASSQQREVQFF. The CDR3, as DNA: TGTGCCAGCAGCCAACAGCGGGAAGTGCAGTTCTTC.

V is TRBV29-1 and J is TRBJ2-1; possibly TRBD2 for D (6 bases). CDR3 length equals 13 residues. V shed 1 base and J shed 8 bases, with 12 bases lying between them. Germline CDR1 reads SQVTM; CDR2 reads ANQGSEA. The CDR3 region is CSVEVSGSHEQFF. CDR3 nucleotides: TGCAGCGTTGAAGTTAGCGGCTCCCATGAGCAGTTCTTC.

J is TRBJ2-7 and V is TRBV19; 7 bases match TRBD2. Germline CDR1 and CDR2: LNHDA and SQIVND (reference sequence). V dropped 1 base and J dropped 5; count of bases not matched to a gene: 8. The CDR3 sequence is 15 residues long. CDR3 in DNA: TGTGCCAGTAGTATAGCCGGGGACTATAGGGACGAGCAGTACTTC. This gives the protein CASSIAGDYRDEQYF. The whole variable domain, remainder taken from reference TRBV19 and TRBJ2-7, is DGGITQSPKYLFRKEGQNVTLSCEQNLNHDAMYWYRQDPGQGLRLIYYSQIVNDFQKGDIAEGYSVSREKKESFPLTVTSAQKNPTAFYLCASSIAGDYRDEQYFGPGTRLTVT.

The chain uses TRBV9 and TRBJ2-6; no firm D call. V was shortened by 2 bases and J by 2 bases, with 2 bases between the two germline ends. The CDR3 covers 13 residues. Germline CDR1 and CDR2: SGDLS and YYNGEE. CDR3 sequence (DNA): TGTGCCAGCAGCGTGCCTGGGGCCAACGTCCTGACTTTC. Protein: CASSVPGANVLTF.

This clone was seen only once. The rearrangement links TRBV2 to TRBJ2-5, with 12 positions matching TRBD1. This CDR3 region has 15 residues. Germline trimming cut 4 bases from V and 4 bases from J; bases unmatched to any gene: 4. CDR1 is SNHLY and CDR2 is FYNNEI in the germline V gene. CDR3 protein: CASSGRDRGPETQYF. The CDR3, as DNA: TGTGCCAGCAGTGGCCGGGACAGGGGGCCAGAGACCCAGTACTTC.

This chain uses TRBV18 with TRBJ1-4; TRBD1 matches 7 bases. J was trimmed by 1 base and V by 3 bases; bases with no gene match: 2. This CDR3 region has 15 residues. Germline values: CDR1 KGHSH, CDR2 LQKENI. The CDR3 protein is CASSPRQGTNEKLFF. Written as DNA, the CDR3 is TGTGCCAGCTCACCCCGACAGGGAACTAATGAAAAACTGTTTTTT.

The chain is built from TRBV7-9 and TRBJ2-1, with 7 positions matching TRBD1. CDR3 length: 16 residues. CDR1 is SEHNR, CDR2 FQNEAQ, per germline (reference sequence). Trimming cost V 5 bases and J 5 bases; bases outside gene matches: 12. For the CDR3, the DNA is TGTGCCAGCAGCGGAACAGGGGAAAGGGGGCACAATGAGCAGTTCTTC. Protein sequence: CASSGTGERGHNEQFF.

V is TRBV6-5 and J is TRBJ1-4; maybe TRBD1 (6 bases). V lost 2 bases to trimming and J lost 0 bases, with 7 bases between them. The germline V gene encodes CDR1 MNHEY and CDR2 SVGAGI. The CDR3 covers 15 residues. The CDR3 reads CASSYQGTTNEKLFF. The CDR3 DNA reads TGTGCCAGCAGTTACCAGGGGACAACTAATGAAAAACTGTTTTTT.